This T cell receptor beta chain was identified in a study of CD8 T cells in Susac syndrome. Whole-study results and caveats: The CD4+ T cell repertoires from Susac syndrome exhibited no clonal expansion.

The germline gives CDR1 SGHAT, CDR2 FQNNGV. The germline V and J ends were trimmed by 8 bases and 1 base, with 17 bases remaining between them. CDR3 length: 15 amino acids. As to this clonotype: The antigen is unknown.

Roughly 0.5 to 1 ug RNA was reverse transcribed with random hexamers. Across 54 Vbeta and 13 Jbeta, TCR beta CDR3 was amplified with immunoSEQ multiplex PCR. TCRdb re-called the immunoSEQ multiplex PCR reads through MiXCR, storing one row per CDR3 protein. This repertoire shows about 210,000 distinct CDR3 sequences, approximately 94% found once; its top ten account for 0.15%. The chain combines TRBV11-2 with TRBJ2-5; possible D gene TRBD2, 5 bases. This TCR came from a human donor with Susac syndrome. The source material was CD4+ T cells from PBMCs. CDR3 DNA: TGTGCCAGCGGTGATGACGGGGTCCTCCAAGAGACCCAGTACTTC. As protein: CASGDDGVLQETQYF.